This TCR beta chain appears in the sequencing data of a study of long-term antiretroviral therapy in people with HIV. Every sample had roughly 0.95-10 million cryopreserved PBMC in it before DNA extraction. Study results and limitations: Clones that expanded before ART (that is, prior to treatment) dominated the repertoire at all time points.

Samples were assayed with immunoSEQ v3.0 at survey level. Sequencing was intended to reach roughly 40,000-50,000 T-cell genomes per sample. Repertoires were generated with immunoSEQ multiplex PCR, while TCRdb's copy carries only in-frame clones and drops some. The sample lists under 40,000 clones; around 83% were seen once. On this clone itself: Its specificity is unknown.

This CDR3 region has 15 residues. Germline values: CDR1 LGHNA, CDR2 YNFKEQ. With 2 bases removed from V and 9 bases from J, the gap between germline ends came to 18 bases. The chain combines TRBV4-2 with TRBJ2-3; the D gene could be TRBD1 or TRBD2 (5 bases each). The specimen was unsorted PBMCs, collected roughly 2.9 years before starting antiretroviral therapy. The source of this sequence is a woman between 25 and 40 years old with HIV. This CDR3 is CASSQLRDPPGTQYF. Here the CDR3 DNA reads TGTGCCAGCAGCCAATTACGGGACCCTCCAGGAACGCAGTATTTT.